This TCR beta chain was sequenced for a study of blood T cell repertoires in COVID-19. Across the study: The analysed material was cDNA or gDNA that came from T cells, B-cell-depleted T cells, or PBMCs.

CDR3 length: 22 amino acids. Looked up from germline, CDR1 is MGHRA and CDR2 is YSYEKL. The V segment lost 0 bases and the J segment 0 bases; nucleotides outside the gene matches: 14. Original processing methods: Counts of nucleated cells, estimated from reference gene primer amplification, were obtained. TCRdb's copy holds only in-frame clones and misses some; the assay was immunoSEQ multiplex PCR. For V, J and clone size, that table is used; D and trimming come from the DNA. This sample carries about 93,000 clones, roughly 85% of them seen once, and the ten largest clones take 16%. Input material: peripheral blood. The clonotype was recovered from a human donor in a cohort sampled during active COVID-19. The rearrangement uses TRBV4-1 and TRBJ2-1, with TRBD2 identical over 13 bases. CDR3: CASSQEPGLAGVPSGSYNEQFF. CDR3 sequence (DNA): TGCGCCAGCAGCCAAGAACCTGGACTAGCGGGAGTGCCGTCCGGCTCCTACAATGAGCAGTTCTTC.